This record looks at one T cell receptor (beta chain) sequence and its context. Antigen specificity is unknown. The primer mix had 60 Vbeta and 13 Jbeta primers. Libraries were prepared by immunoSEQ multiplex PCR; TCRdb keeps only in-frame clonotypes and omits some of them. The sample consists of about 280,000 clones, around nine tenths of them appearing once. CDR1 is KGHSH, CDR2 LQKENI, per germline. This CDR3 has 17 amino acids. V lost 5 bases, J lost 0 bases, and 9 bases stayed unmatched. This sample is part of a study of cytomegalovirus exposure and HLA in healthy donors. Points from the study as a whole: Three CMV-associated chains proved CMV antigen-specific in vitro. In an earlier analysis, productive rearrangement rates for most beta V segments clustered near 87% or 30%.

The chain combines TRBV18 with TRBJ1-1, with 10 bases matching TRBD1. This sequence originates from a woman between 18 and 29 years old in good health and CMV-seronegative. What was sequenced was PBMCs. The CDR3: CASSALTGGRMNTEAFF. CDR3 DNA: TGTGCCAGCTCAGCCCTGACAGGGGGCAGGATGAACACTGAAGCTTTCTTT. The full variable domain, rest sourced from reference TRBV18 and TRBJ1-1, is NAGVMQNPRHLVRRRGQEARLRCSPMKGHSHVYWYRQLPEEGLKFMVYLQKENIIDESGMPKERFSAEFPKEGPSILRIQQVVRGDSAAYFCASSALTGGRMNTEAFFGQGTRLTVV.